One sample yielded the 8 T cell receptor beta chains listed below, sequenced in a study of Ad26.COV2.S vaccination and SARS-CoV-2 variants (dated by TCRdb to about 2021). Library generation was performed with the immunoSEQ multiplex PCR assay. TCRdb stores this immuneACCESS table with in-frame sequences only. Part of the clones is absent; in the studies checked, under half of the shortfall reflects unresolved V genes, and no reason is known for the rest. The sample table records over 110,000 clones; around 86% of these occur just once. The ten largest clones take up around 5.1% of the sample. The sample's time point label, decoded: individuals recovered from natural SARS-CoV-2 infection. The sample was peripheral blood, taken after recovery from COVID-19. The receptors shown here come from a human donor who had recovered from COVID-19.

The chain couples TRBV10-1 to TRBJ2-2, with 8 positions matching TRBD2. V lost 6 bases, J lost 8 bases, and 8 bases stayed unmatched. The CDR3 is 14 amino acids. Germline V gene data show CDR1 as WNHNN and CDR2 as SYGVQD (reference sequence). The CDR3, as DNA: TGCGCCAGCAGATCGCGGGGGGACCGGGGGGAGCTGTTTTTT. It yields the protein CASRSRGDRGELFF.

A few counts support this clone. The chain carries TRBV5-4 and TRBJ2-7; no firm D call. CDR1 and CDR2 from the germline V gene are SGHNT and YYREEE (reference sequence). V was trimmed by 4 bases and J by 2 bases, leaving 16 bases between them. This CDR3 has 15 amino acids. The CDR3 loop is CASSRRAELTYEQYF. The CDR3 DNA reads TGTGCCAGCAGCCGTCGGGCGGAACTCACCTACGAGCAGTACTTC.

CDR3 residues: CSVDPGSNEKLFF. CDR3 nucleotides: TGCAGCGTTGACCCGGGGTCTAATGAAAAACTGTTTTTT. This chain connects TRBV29-1 to TRBJ1-4; D gene ambiguous. The ends were cut back, 3 bases at V and 3 bases at J, with 8 bases in the middle. Germline CDR1 is SQVTM and CDR2 is ANQGSEA. The CDR3 extends over 13 amino acids.

The V and J genes are TRBV3-1 (or the pseudogene TRBV3-2) and TRBJ1-1; TRBD1 matches at 10 bases. After removal of 8 bases from V and 5 bases from J, the junction contained 8 bases not matched to a gene. The CDR3 has 14 amino acids. Germline V gene lookup returns CDR1 LGHDT and CDR2 YNNKEL (reference sequence). Here the CDR3 reads CASARQGASTEAFF. The CDR3 nucleotides read TGTGCCAGCGCCAGACAGGGGGCGAGTACTGAAGCTTTCTTT.

J is TRBJ2-2 and V is TRBV30, with D perhaps being TRBD1 or TRBD2 (5 bases each). V was shortened by 1 base and J by 5 bases, with 11 bases between the two germline ends. CDR1 is GTSNPN, CDR2 SVGIG, per germline (reference sequence). The CDR3 consists of 14 residues. The DNA of the CDR3 is TGTGCCTGGAGTGAAGGGACGGCGACCGGGGAGCTGTTTTTT. Amino acids: CAWSEGTATGELFF.

The V call is TRBV9, the J call TRBJ2-3, with 15 bases matching TRBD2. V trimming: 3 bases; J trimming: 3 bases; junction bases outside the gene matches: 11. The CDR3 sequence is 19 residues long. CDR1 and CDR2 from the germline V gene are SGDLS and YYNGEE. CDR3 sequence (DNA): TGTGCCAGCAGCGCTCGGACTAGCGGGGGGGCAACGGTAACAGATACGCAGTATTTT. Its protein is CASSARTSGGATVTDTQYF.

This clone was seen a few times. The DNA for the CDR3 is TGTGCCAGCAGTGCGGGGGGCACAGATACGCAGTATTTT. Translated: CASSAGGTDTQYF. The V call is TRBV6-4, the J call TRBJ2-3; perhaps TRBD2 as D (6 bases). The CDR3 has 13 residues. Germline loops: CDR1 MRHNA, CDR2 SNTAGT. Trimming stripped 4 bases from V and 1 base from J, with 6 bases between.

This clone came up a few times. The chain carries TRBV6-5 and TRBJ2-4; 15 nucleotides match TRBD2. The germline CDR1 and CDR2 sequences are MNHEY and SVGAGI. The CDR3 is 14 residues long. The junction had 6 bases not matched to a gene; V was cut back by 7 bases and J by 11 bases. The CDR3 DNA reads as TGTGCCAGCACCCTTGGGACTAGCGGGGGGCTTCAGTACTTC. Amino acid sequence: CASTLGTSGGLQYF.